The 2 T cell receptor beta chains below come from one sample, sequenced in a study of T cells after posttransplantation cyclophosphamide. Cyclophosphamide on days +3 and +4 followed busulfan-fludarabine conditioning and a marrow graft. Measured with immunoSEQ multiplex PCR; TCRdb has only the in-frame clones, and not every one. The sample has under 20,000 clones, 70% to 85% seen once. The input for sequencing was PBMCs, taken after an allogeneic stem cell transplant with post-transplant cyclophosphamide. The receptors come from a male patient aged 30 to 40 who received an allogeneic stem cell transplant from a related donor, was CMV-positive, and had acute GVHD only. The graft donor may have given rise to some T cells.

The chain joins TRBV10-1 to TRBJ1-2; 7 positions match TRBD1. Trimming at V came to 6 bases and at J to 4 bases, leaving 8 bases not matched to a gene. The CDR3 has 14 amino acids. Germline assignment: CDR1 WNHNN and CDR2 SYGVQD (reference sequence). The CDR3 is CASSADRSIYGYTF. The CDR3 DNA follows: TGCGCCAGCAGCGCGGACAGGTCCATCTATGGCTACACCTTC.

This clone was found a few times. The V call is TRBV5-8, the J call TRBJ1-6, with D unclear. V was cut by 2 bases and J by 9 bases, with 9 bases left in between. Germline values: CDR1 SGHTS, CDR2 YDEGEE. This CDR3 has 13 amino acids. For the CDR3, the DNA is TGTGCCAGCAGCTTTACAGATCTTTCACCCCTCCACTTT. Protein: CASSFTDLSPLHF.